This TCR beta chain was sequenced in a study of blood T cell repertoires in COVID-19. As for the study in general: The cDNA or gDNA used as material had been derived from T cells, B-cell-depleted T cells, or PBMCs.

Sequencing used immunoSEQ multiplex PCR; TCRdb keeps in-frame clones, though not all of them. Found here are 70,000 to 90,000 clones, roughly 85% of them singletons; the top ten hold roughly 9.6%. Material for sequencing was peripheral blood. The sequence was collected from a man aged 50 to 60 with COVID-19, enrolled during active disease.

Here the CDR3 reads CSVGQGIAEAFF. The CDR3 DNA is TGCAGCGTTGGACAGGGGATCGCTGAAGCTTTCTTT. The rearrangement uses TRBV29-1 and TRBJ1-1, with TRBD1 matching over 8 bases. The CDR3 totals 12 residues. With V trimmed by 4 bases and J by 6 bases, 4 bases remained unmatched. The germline CDR1 and CDR2 sequences are SQVTM and ANQGSEA.